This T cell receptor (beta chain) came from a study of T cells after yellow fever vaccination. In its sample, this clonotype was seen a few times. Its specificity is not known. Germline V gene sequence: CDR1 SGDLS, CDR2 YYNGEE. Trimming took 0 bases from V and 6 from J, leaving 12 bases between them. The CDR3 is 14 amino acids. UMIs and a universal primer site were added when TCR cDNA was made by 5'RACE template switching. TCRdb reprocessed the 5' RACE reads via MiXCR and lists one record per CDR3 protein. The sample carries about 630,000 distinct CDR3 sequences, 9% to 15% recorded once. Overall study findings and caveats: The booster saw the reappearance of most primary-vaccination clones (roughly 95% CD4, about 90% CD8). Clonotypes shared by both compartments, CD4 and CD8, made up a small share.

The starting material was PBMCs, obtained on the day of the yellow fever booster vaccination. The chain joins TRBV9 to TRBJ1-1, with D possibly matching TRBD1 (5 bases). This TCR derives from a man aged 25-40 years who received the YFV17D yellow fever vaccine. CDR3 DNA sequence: TGTGCCAGCAGCGTAGAAAGCAGGGCCCCTGAAGCTTTCTTT. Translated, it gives CASSVESRAPEAFF.